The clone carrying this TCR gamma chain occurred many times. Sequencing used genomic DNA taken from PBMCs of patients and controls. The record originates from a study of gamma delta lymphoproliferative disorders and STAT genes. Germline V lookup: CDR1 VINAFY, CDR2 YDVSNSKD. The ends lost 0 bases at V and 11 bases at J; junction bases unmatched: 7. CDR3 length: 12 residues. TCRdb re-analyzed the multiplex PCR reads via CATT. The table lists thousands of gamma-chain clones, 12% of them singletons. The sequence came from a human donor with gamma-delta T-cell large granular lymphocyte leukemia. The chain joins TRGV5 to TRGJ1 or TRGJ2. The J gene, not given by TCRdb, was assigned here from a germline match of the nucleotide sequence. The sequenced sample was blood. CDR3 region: CATWDRHGEKLF. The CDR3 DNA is TGTGCCACCTGGGACAGGCATGGAGAGAAACTCTTT.